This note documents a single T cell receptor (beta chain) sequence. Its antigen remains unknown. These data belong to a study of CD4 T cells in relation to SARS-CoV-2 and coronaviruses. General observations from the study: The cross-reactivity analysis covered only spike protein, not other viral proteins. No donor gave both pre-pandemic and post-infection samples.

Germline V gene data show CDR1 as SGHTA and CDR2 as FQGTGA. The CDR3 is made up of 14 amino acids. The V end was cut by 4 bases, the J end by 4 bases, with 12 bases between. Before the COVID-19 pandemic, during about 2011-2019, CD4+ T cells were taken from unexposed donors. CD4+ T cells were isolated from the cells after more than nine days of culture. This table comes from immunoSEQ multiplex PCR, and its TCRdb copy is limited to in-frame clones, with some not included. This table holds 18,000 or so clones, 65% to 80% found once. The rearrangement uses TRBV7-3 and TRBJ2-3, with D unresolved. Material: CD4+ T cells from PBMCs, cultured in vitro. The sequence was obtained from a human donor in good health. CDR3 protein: CASSSSASADTQYF. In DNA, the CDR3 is TGTGCCAGCAGCTCCTCAGCATCGGCAGATACGCAGTATTTT.